Below, 15 T cell receptor beta chains from the same sample are listed, as sequenced in a study of Graves' ophthalmopathy and Graves' hyperthyroidism. RNA served as the template for amplifying TCR beta CDR3 regions. HTBI primers primed a first-round RT-PCR, and a second-round multiplex PCR followed. TCRdb reanalysed the multiplex PCR reads using MiXCR and keeps one entry per CDR3 protein. The sample lists about 700,000 distinct CDR3 sequences, roughly two fifths occurring once. Sequencing input: peripheral blood. The receptors derive from an adult man with Graves' ophthalmopathy.

With regard to this clonotype: The junction and the germline gene differ at one end; a read error may be behind it. The rearrangement uses TRBV5-1 and TRBJ1-1, with D tentatively TRBD1 (6 bases). This CDR3 spans 15 amino acids. CDR1 is SGHRS, CDR2 YFSETQ, per germline. In DNA form, the CDR3 reads TGCGCCAACAGCTTGAGGTCAGGGGTGAACACTGAAGCTTTCTTT. Its translation: CANSLRSGVNTEAFF.

V and J are TRBV7-8 and TRBJ2-3, with a tentative D call TRBD2 (6 bases). Trimming pared 4 bases from V and 3 bases from J, leaving 11 bases between. Per the germline V gene, CDR1 is SGHVS and CDR2 is FQNEAQ. There are 14 residues in the CDR3. The CDR3 DNA reads TGTGCCAGCAGCTCCGGGGGAGTGACAGATACGCAGTATTTT. This gives the protein CASSSGGVTDTQYF.

This clonotype came up many times. This rearrangement joins TRBV29-1 to TRBJ1-4; D remains unclear. The germline CDR1 and CDR2 sequences are SQVTM and ANQGSEA. V lost 7 bases, J lost 4 bases, and 10 bases lay in between. CDR3 length: 12 amino acids. DNA of the CDR3: TGCAGCGCCAAGACGGATAATGAAAAACTGTTTTTT. It encodes CSAKTDNEKLFF. Full variable domain (remainder filled in from reference TRBV29-1 and TRBJ1-4): SAVISQKPSRDICQRGTSLTIQCQVDSQVTMMFWYRQQPGQSLTLIATANQGSEATYESGFVIDKFPISRPNLTFSTLTVSNMSPEDSSIYLCSAKTDNEKLFFGSGTQLSVL.

The chain employs TRBV7-9 and TRBJ1-6; 7 bases are a match to TRBD1. Trimming cost V 5 bases and J 7 bases; bases outside gene matches: 8. The CDR3 totals 15 residues. Germline values: CDR1 SEHNR, CDR2 FQNEAQ (reference sequence). CDR3 loop: CASSTETGRNSPLHF. CDR3 sequence (DNA): TGTGCCAGCAGCACTGAGACAGGGCGGAATTCACCCCTCCACTTT.

Turning to this clonotype: It may be a read error: a sequence one base away is much more abundant. This rearrangement joins TRBV7-9 to TRBJ2-5; perhaps TRBD1 as D (7 bases). Germline values: CDR1 SEHNR, CDR2 FQNEAQ (reference sequence). The CDR3 has 14 residues. Trimming cost V 5 bases and J 5 bases, with 15 bases left between them. CDR3 loop: CASSPGSGGETQYF. CDR3 DNA sequence: TGTGCCAGCAGCCCGGGGTCAGGGGGGGAGACCCAGTACTTC.

The chain couples TRBV11-1 to TRBJ2-7, with TRBD2 identical over 7 bases. The V segment lost 6 bases and the J segment 3 bases; nucleotides outside the gene matches: 8. Germline V gene data show CDR1 as SGHAT and CDR2 as FQDESV (reference sequence). The CDR3 sequence is 14 residues long. CDR3 protein: CASSRGGLGYEQYF. The CDR3 nucleotides read TGTGCCAGCAGTAGGGGAGGACTAGGCTACGAGCAGTACTTC.

V is TRBV20-1 and J is TRBJ2-7; the D is unclear. The V gene's germline CDR1 is DFQATT and CDR2 SNEGSKA (reference sequence). Trimming removed 2 bases at V and 0 bases at J, with 8 bases between. The CDR3 is 13 amino acids. The CDR3 region is CSARLLLSYEQYF. The DNA for the CDR3 is TGCAGTGCTAGACTACTCCTCTCCTACGAGCAGTACTTC.

The V and J genes are TRBV20-1 and TRBJ1-5; D remains ambiguous. Germline-derived CDR1 and CDR2 are DFQATT and SNEGSKA (reference sequence). The CDR3 consists of 13 residues. Trimming cost V 3 bases and J 11 bases, with 17 bases left between them. CDR3 in DNA: TGCAGTGCTAGTATTCCCGACGGCACGGCCCAGCATTTT. Amino acid sequence: CSASIPDGTAQHF.

The rearrangement joins TRBV5-1 to TRBJ2-7, with D possibly matching TRBD1 (5 bases). This CDR3 contains 14 residues. Germline CDR1 and CDR2: SGHRS and YFSETQ. V was clipped by 4 bases and J by 4 bases, with 15 bases between them. The CDR3 reads CASSLTAPTYEQYF. CDR3 DNA sequence: TGCGCCAGCAGCCTGACAGCCCCAACTTACGAGCAGTACTTC. Using reference TRBV5-1 and TRBJ2-7 for the parts outside the CDR3, the full variable domain is KAGVTQTPRYLIKTRGQQVTLSCSPISGHRSVSWYQQTPGQGLQFLFEYFSETQRNKGNFPGRFSGRQFSNSRSEMNVSTLELGDSALYLCASSLTAPTYEQYFGPGTRLTVT.

The chain carries TRBV7-9 and TRBJ1-3, with D hard to call. Deletions cut 1 base from V and 2 bases from J, with 18 bases between. The CDR3 extends over 18 amino acids. The germline V gene encodes CDR1 SEHNR and CDR2 FQNEAQ (reference sequence). CDR3 DNA: TGTGCCAGCAGCTTAGATGGCTGGGGTAGTCTTGCTGGAAACACCATATATTTT. Protein product: CASSLDGWGSLAGNTIYF.

The genes are TRBV10-3 and TRBJ2-2; no definite D call. Trimming pared 6 bases from V and 3 bases from J, leaving 5 bases between. The CDR3 has 12 amino acids. From germline, CDR1 is ENHRY and CDR2 SYGVKD. The CDR3 is CAIRQDTGELFF. The CDR3, as DNA: TGTGCCATCAGGCAGGACACCGGGGAGCTGTTTTTT.

Note on this clonotype: Lacking the conserved final phenylalanine or tryptophan, this CDR3 likely reflects a read error. This chain connects TRBV7-3 to TRBJ2-5; a weak D match, TRBD1 (6 bases). The CDR3 runs to 15 residues. Trimming pared 5 bases from V and 2 bases from J, leaving 15 bases between. Per the germline V gene, CDR1 is SGHTA and CDR2 is FQGTGA. The CDR3 sequence is CASSQTKDRQETQYV. Here the CDR3 DNA reads TGTGCCAGCAGCCAAACTAAGGACAGACAAGAGACCCAGTACGTC.

The V call is TRBV13, the J call TRBJ1-2; D gene ambiguous. V was cut by 0 bases and J by 0 bases, with 14 bases left in between. Germline CDR1 PRHDT, CDR2 FYEKMQ (reference sequence). The CDR3 runs to 17 residues. CDR3 nucleotides: TGTGCCAGCAGCTTAGGCCTTCCAGGCGTACCTAACTATGGCTACACCTTC. Amino acids: CASSLGLPGVPNYGYTF.

This clonotype appeared many times. This rearrangement joins TRBV7-9 to TRBJ2-7; no definite D call. Trimming shortened V by 8 bases and J by 4 bases, and 12 bases separated the two germline ends. CDR1 is SEHNR and CDR2 is FQNEAQ in the germline V gene (reference sequence). The CDR3 spans 12 residues. The CDR3: CASSKGQYEQYF. The CDR3 nucleotides read TGTGCCAGCTCCAAAGGGCAGTACGAGCAGTACTTC.

This clonotype has only a few counts. The V and J genes are TRBV9 and TRBJ1-1, with D maybe TRBD1 (6 bases). V lost 3 bases, J lost 2 bases, and 20 bases lay in between. Germline V gene lookup returns CDR1 SGDLS and CDR2 YYNGEE. The CDR3 consists of 17 residues. CDR3 protein: CASSAYPPGTSNTEAFF. The DNA of the CDR3 is TGTGCCAGCAGCGCCTACCCACCCGGGACATCAAACACTGAAGCTTTCTTT.